The sequence of this T cell receptor (beta chain) was determined in a study of T cells after yellow fever vaccination. As for the study in general: SMART-Seq v4 Ultra Low Input prepared libraries from low-cell fractions.

Study-level results: Reappearing after the booster were most of the clones from primary vaccination (96% CD4, around 88% CD8). Weaker, the secondary response peaked sooner, at day 5 versus 15.

Per the germline V gene, CDR1 is ENHRY and CDR2 is SYGVKD. The CDR3 length is 15 residues. V was pared by 4 bases and J by 5 bases, with 17 bases between. This clonotype was observed a handful of times. What it recognizes is unknown. The TCR cDNA carried a universal primer site and UMIs from 5'RACE template switching. TCRdb re-called the 5' RACE reads with MiXCR, one entry per CDR3 protein. The repertoire holds 300,000 to 350,000 distinct CDR3 sequences, 3% to 4.5% seen once, with approximately 25% in the top ten. The clonotype comes from a young man who received the YFV17D yellow fever vaccine. The sample consisted of PBMCs, taken 5 days after the yellow fever booster vaccination. The rearrangement links TRBV10-3 to TRBJ2-5, with D possibly matching TRBD2 (7 bases). The CDR3 here is CAISVGGHRFETQYF. In nucleotides, the CDR3 is TGTGCCATCAGTGTGGGGGGGCATCGGTTTGAGACCCAGTACTTC.